Below, 32 T cell receptor beta chains from the same sample are listed, as sequenced in a study of preoperative IRX-2 immunotherapy in early breast cancer. The assay was immunoSEQ multiplex PCR, and TCRdb's table has in-frame clones only and misses some. The table shows around 25,000 clones, with about three quarters occurring only once. As to treatment: preoperative locoregional IRX-2 cytokine immunotherapy. Material: lymph node tissue, obtained after IRX-2 immunotherapy. The receptor set was obtained from a human donor with breast cancer.

V and J are TRBV29-1 and TRBJ2-7, with TRBD2 matching 11 bases. J lost 2 bases, V lost 0 bases, and 3 bases had no gene match. The CDR3 has 15 residues. Germline CDR1 SQVTM, CDR2 ANQGSEA. The CDR3 DNA reads TGCAGCGTTGAAGAGGAGGGACTAGCGGCCTACGAGCAGTACTTC. This codes for CSVEEEGLAAYEQYF.

The chain is built from TRBV7-6 and TRBJ2-6; no firm D call. The CDR3 extends over 15 amino acids. V lost 1 base and J lost 3, with 7 bases in between. Per germline, CDR1 SGHVS and CDR2 FNYEAQ. CDR3 DNA: TGTGCCAGCAGCTTAGAGTTTGTTGGGGCCAACGTCCTGACTTTC. This gives the protein CASSLEFVGANVLTF.

The V and J genes are TRBV6-8 and TRBJ2-3; possibly TRBD1 for D (6 bases). Germline CDR1 reads MNHGY; CDR2 reads SAAAGT. This CDR3 region has 13 residues. With 1 base removed from V and 5 bases from J, the gap between germline ends came to 7 bases. The chain's CDR3 is CASSYLGGDTQYF. The CDR3 region has the DNA TGTGCCAGCAGTTACTTAGGGGGAGATACGCAGTATTTT.

This chain links TRBV6-8 with TRBJ2-7; D unresolved. The germline V gene has CDR1 MNHGY and CDR2 SAAAGT. The CDR3 spans 13 residues. The germline V and J ends were trimmed by 5 bases and 4 bases, with 12 bases remaining between them. CDR3 DNA: TGTGCCAGCAGTCCCCCGTCATTTTACGAGCAGTACTTC. This encodes CASSPPSFYEQYF.

This clone was counted a few times. J is TRBJ2-2 and V is TRBV11-3; 8 nucleotides agree with TRBD2. Germline CDR1 is SGHNT and CDR2 is YENEEA. The J segment lost 5 bases and the V segment lost 2 bases, leaving 7 bases of the junction unmatched. This CDR3 spans 16 amino acids. CDR3 region: CASSLRSGSTTGELFF. For the CDR3, the DNA is TGTGCCAGCAGCTTACGCAGCGGGAGTACGACCGGGGAGCTGTTTTTT.

This clone occurred a few times. The chain has TRBV7-6 and TRBJ1-5; TRBD1 aligns across 8 bases. In germline, CDR1 is SGHVS, CDR2 FNYEAQ. V gave up 4 bases and J gave up 5 bases; unmatched junction bases: 7. The CDR3 runs 15 residues. CDR3 coding DNA: TGTGCCAGCAGCTCCCGGGACAGGAGACATCAGCCCCAGCATTTT. This encodes CASSSRDRRHQPQHF.

This clone was counted between two and nine times. The chain employs TRBV6-8 and TRBJ1-1; D gene unclear. This CDR3 has 12 amino acids. Germline CDR1 MNHGY, CDR2 SAAAGT. The ends were cut back, 7 bases at V and 11 bases at J, with 17 bases in the middle. In nucleotides, the CDR3 is TGTGCCAGCAAGGGCCCAGCCTGGTTGGCTTTCTTT. Translation gives CASKGPAWLAFF.

The chain employs TRBV19 and TRBJ1-4, with 7 bases identical to TRBD1. Germline V lookup: CDR1 LNHDA, CDR2 SQIVND (reference sequence). The V and J ends lost 6 bases and 3 bases, in that order; junction bases with no gene match: 7. The CDR3 extends over 15 amino acids. The CDR3 loop is CASREQGWSNEKLFF. CDR3 bases: TGTGCCAGTAGGGAACAGGGGTGGTCTAATGAAAAACTGTTTTTT.

The chain links TRBV28 to TRBJ1-4; 9 bases line up with TRBD1. This CDR3 contains 15 residues. Per germline, CDR1 MDHEN and CDR2 SYDVKM. V lost 5 bases and J lost 8; bases outside the gene matches: 9. CDR3 sequence reads: CASSKPTGGSEKLFF. DNA for the CDR3: TGTGCCAGCAGTAAGCCGACAGGGGGAAGCGAAAAACTGTTTTTT.

CDR3 residues: CASSPSGREKDTGELFF. CDR3 in DNA: TGCGCCAGCAGTCCCTCGGGACGGGAGAAGGACACCGGGGAGCTGTTTTTT. This chain joins TRBV23-1 and TRBJ2-2, with D possibly matching TRBD2 (6 bases). TRBV23-1 is an ORF; its function is uncertain. This CDR3 contains 17 residues. V was shortened by 4 bases and J by 3 bases, with 18 bases between the two germline ends.

V is TRBV11-3 and J is TRBJ2-1; TRBD1 might be the D (5 bases). The CDR3 has 14 amino acids. Germline loops: CDR1 SGHNT, CDR2 YENEEA. V lost 8 bases and J lost 0, with 11 bases in between. The chain's CDR3 is CASATDSSYNEQFF. CDR3 nucleotide sequence: TGTGCCAGCGCAACAGACAGCTCCTACAATGAGCAGTTCTTC.

The chain recombines TRBV19 with TRBJ1-2; D not resolved. V lost 0 bases and J lost 0, with 5 bases in between. Germline V lookup: CDR1 LNHDA, CDR2 SQIVND (reference sequence). The CDR3 contains 14 residues. CDR3: CASSIDGTNYGYTF. CDR3 sequence (DNA): TGTGCCAGTAGTATAGACGGCACTAACTATGGCTACACCTTC.

This sequence joins TRBV19 and TRBJ2-3; the D gene is possibly TRBD2 (5 bases). This CDR3 is built from 17 residues. Germline-derived CDR1 and CDR2 are LNHDA and SQIVND (reference sequence). Trimming stripped 8 bases from V and 0 bases from J, with 21 bases between. CDR3 in DNA: TGTGCCAGTCCCTACCCCCAGCGGACGGGTAGCACAGATACGCAGTATTTT. Encoded protein: CASPYPQRTGSTDTQYF.

J is TRBJ2-1 and V is TRBV28; tentative D call: TRBD1 (6 bases). Between the trimmed V and J ends, which lost 8 bases and 4 bases, there was a span of 15 bases. There are 14 residues in the CDR3. Germline CDR1 and CDR2: MDHEN and SYDVKM. Written as DNA, the CDR3 is TGTGCCAGCTCACCTGGGACACAGTACAATGAGCAGTTCTTC. Encoded protein: CASSPGTQYNEQFF.

This clone was picked up one time. This chain uses TRBV27 with TRBJ2-7; D call uncertain. Germline CDR1 MNHEY, CDR2 SMNVEV (reference sequence). V lost 5 bases to trimming and J lost 3 bases, with 11 bases between them. The CDR3 is made up of 13 amino acids. CDR3 in DNA: TGTGCCAGCAGTCAGAAGCTGAGCTACGAGCAGTACTTC. Translated: CASSQKLSYEQYF.

This clone has just one count. V gene TRBV6-8 combines with J gene TRBJ1-1; a weak D match, TRBD1 (5 bases). Between the trimmed V and J ends, which lost 2 bases and 4 bases, there was a span of 8 bases. The CDR3 is 13 amino acids. The V gene's germline CDR1 is MNHGY and CDR2 SAAAGT. The CDR3 DNA sequence: TGTGCCAGCAGTTACGGGGGGTTCACTGAAGCTTTCTTT. Protein product: CASSYGGFTEAFF.

This chain joins TRBV12-5 and TRBJ2-2; a possible D gene is TRBD1 (6 bases). Per the germline V gene, CDR1 is LGHNT and CDR2 is FRNRAP. V was pared by 0 bases and J by 4 bases, with 12 bases between. This CDR3 contains 16 residues. CDR3 protein: CASGLVRMDSTGELFF. The DNA of the CDR3 is TGTGCTAGTGGTTTGGTACGGATGGACAGCACCGGGGAGCTGTTTTTT.

The chain combines TRBV28 with TRBJ2-1; D perhaps matches TRBD2 (5 bases). The CDR3 sequence is 17 residues long. V was pared by 1 base and J by 0 bases, with 13 bases between. The germline V gene has CDR1 MDHEN and CDR2 SYDVKM. CDR3 loop: CASSLLLAGSSYNEQFF. The CDR3, as DNA: TGTGCCAGCAGTTTATTGCTAGCCGGTAGCTCCTACAATGAGCAGTTCTTC.

This chain links TRBV6-8 with TRBJ1-1, with D perhaps matching TRBD1 (6 bases). Trimming left V 6 bases short and J 5 bases short, with 19 bases between. CDR3 length: 15 amino acids. Germline V CDR1 and CDR2: MNHGY, SAAAGT. The CDR3 sequence: CASRRKGGSGTEAFF. The DNA for the CDR3 is TGTGCCAGCAGGCGCAAAGGGGGGTCAGGGACTGAAGCTTTCTTT.

This rearrangement joins TRBV6-8 to TRBJ1-2, with D perhaps matching TRBD1 (6 bases). V dropped 8 bases and J dropped 6 bases, with 16 bases sitting between them. The CDR3 consists of 13 residues. Germline V gene lookup returns CDR1 MNHGY and CDR2 SAAAGT. CDR3 loop: CASLDRINDGYTF. The DNA for the CDR3 is TGTGCCAGCCTGGACAGAATAAACGATGGCTACACCTTC.

The rearrangement links TRBV18 to TRBJ1-4; 7 nucleotides agree with TRBD1. The CDR3 is 13 residues long. With V trimmed by 6 bases and J by 7 bases, 5 bases remained unmatched. Germline V gene lookup returns CDR1 KGHSH and CDR2 LQKENI. The CDR3 DNA reads TGTGCCAGCTCGCGACAGGGCGGTGAAAAACTGTTTTTT. Protein: CASSRQGGEKLFF.

The gene calls are TRBV11-3 and TRBJ2-1, with 10 bases lining up with TRBD2. Germline V CDR1 and CDR2: SGHNT, YENEEA. The CDR3 runs 17 residues. With V trimmed by 5 bases and J by 3 bases, 10 bases remained unmatched. CDR3 bases: TGTGCCAGCAGCCCCCTGAGCGGGAGGGCCGTCTACAATGAGCAGTTCTTC. Encoded protein: CASSPLSGRAVYNEQFF.

The chain employs TRBV7-4 and TRBJ2-7, with D possibly matching TRBD1 (6 bases). Deletions cut 5 bases from V and 9 bases from J, with 20 bases between. This CDR3 has 14 residues. CDR1 is SGHVT, CDR2 SQSDAQ, per germline. Here the CDR3 reads CASSISRDKSRQYF. For the CDR3, the DNA is TGTGCCAGCAGCATATCCCGGGACAAAAGCCGGCAGTACTTC.

The J gene is TRBJ1-1, the V gene TRBV5-1; 9 bases match TRBD1. V gave up 0 bases and J gave up 5 bases; unmatched junction bases: 5. Germline lookup yields CDR1 SGHRS and CDR2 YFSETQ. The CDR3 extends over 15 amino acids. The CDR3 is CASSLVGGQGTEAFF. The CDR3 DNA is TGCGCCAGCAGCTTGGTTGGGGGACAGGGAACTGAAGCTTTCTTT.

The CDR3 sequence is CASSQGTSGYNEQFF. The CDR3 DNA is TGTGCCAGCAGCCAAGGGACTAGCGGATACAATGAGCAGTTCTTC. The J gene is TRBJ2-1, the V gene TRBV6-8, with 11 nucleotides matching TRBD2. The CDR3 runs to 15 residues. CDR1 and CDR2 from the germline V gene are MNHGY and SAAAGT. Trimming cost V 6 bases and J 4 bases; bases outside gene matches: 5.

There are a few counts of this clone. V is TRBV6-8 and J is TRBJ2-7, with TRBD2 matching 7 bases. V gave up 7 bases and J gave up 3 bases; unmatched junction bases: 6. The CDR3 covers 13 residues. CDR1 and CDR2 (germline): MNHGY, SAAAGT. The CDR3 coding sequence is TGTGCCAGCACCCTGGGAGGGATCTACGAGCAGTACTTC. Translated, it gives CASTLGGIYEQYF.

In its sample, this clone was seen a few times. The rearrangement links TRBV19 to TRBJ2-7; 8 bases fit TRBD1. CDR1 and CDR2 from the germline V gene are LNHDA and SQIVND (reference sequence). There are 15 residues in the CDR3. With V trimmed by 3 bases and J by 4 bases, 8 bases remained unmatched. The CDR3 reads CASSISDRGLYEQYF. In nucleotides, the CDR3 is TGTGCCAGTAGTATCTCCGACAGGGGACTTTACGAGCAGTACTTC.

This clone was recorded only once. J is TRBJ2-3 and V is TRBV18; 7 bases align to TRBD2. Germline lookup yields CDR1 KGHSH and CDR2 LQKENI. The CDR3 extends over 14 amino acids. With V trimmed by 4 bases and J by 2 bases, 3 bases remained unmatched. Written as DNA, the CDR3 is TGTGCCAGCTCACTCGCGGGAGACACAGATACGCAGTATTTT. This codes for CASSLAGDTDTQYF.

The chain combines TRBV18 with TRBJ2-7, with 9 nucleotides matching TRBD2. J lost 5 bases, V lost 3 bases, and 8 bases had no gene match. Germline V gives CDR1 KGHSH, CDR2 LQKENI. This CDR3 comprises 15 residues. The DNA of the CDR3 is TGTGCCAGCTCACCGGGGATAGCGGGAGCGAACGAGCAGTACTTC. Translated: CASSPGIAGANEQYF. The full variable domain, with the rest looked up from reference TRBV18 and TRBJ2-7, is NAGVMQNPRHLVRRRGQEARLRCSPMKGHSHVYWYRQLPEEGLKFMVYLQKENIIDESGMPKERFSAEFPKEGPSILRIQQVVRGDSAAYFCASSPGIAGANEQYFGPGTRLTVT.

The CDR3 loop is CASSIETIGELFF. CDR3 coding DNA: TGTGCCAGTAGTATAGAAACGATCGGGGAGCTGTTTTTT. This chain uses TRBV19 with TRBJ2-2; no clear D. Germline V gene sequence: CDR1 LNHDA, CDR2 SQIVND (reference sequence). V lost 0 bases to trimming and J lost 7 bases, with 6 bases between them. This CDR3 comprises 13 residues.

In this sample, this clone turned up once. DNA of the CDR3: TGCGCCAGCAGGGCCATTGGAGACAATCAGCCCCAGCATTTT. It specifies CASRAIGDNQPQHF. V usage is TRBV10-2 and J usage is TRBJ1-5; D is ambiguous. The V gene's germline CDR1 is WSHSY and CDR2 SAAADI. The V gene lost 6 bases and the J gene lost 3 bases, with 12 bases spanning the gap. The CDR3 sequence is 14 residues long.

This clone appeared once. The chain combines TRBV15 with TRBJ1-1; 9 bases align to TRBD1. V shed 5 bases, J shed 0 bases, and the junction held 4 bases outside the gene matches. Germline CDR1 reads LNHNV; CDR2 reads YYDKDF (reference sequence). This CDR3 contains 15 residues. The CDR3 region is CATSYRGLLNTEAFF. CDR3 nucleotide sequence: TGTGCCACCAGCTACAGGGGGCTGTTGAACACTGAAGCTTTCTTT. The complete variable domain, with remaining parts taken from reference TRBV15 and TRBJ1-1, reads DAMVIQNPRYQVTQFGKPVTLSCSQTLNHNVMYWYQQKSSQAPKLLFHYYDKDFNNEADTPDNFQSRRPNTSFCFLDIRSPGLGDTAMYLCATSYRGLLNTEAFFGQGTRLTVV.